One and the same sample provided the 10 T cell receptor beta chains below, sequenced in a study of blood T cell repertoires in COVID-19. Here immunoSEQ multiplex PCR was the method, and the copy in TCRdb shows in-frame clones only, minus some. The top ten hold roughly 14% of the sample, which has around 270,000 clones, roughly 84% seen once. Sample: peripheral blood. All receptors derive from an older person with COVID-19, enrolled during active disease.

The chain is built from TRBV6-1 and TRBJ1-5, with D perhaps TRBD1 (5 bases). The CDR3 spans 16 residues. Germline V lookup: CDR1 MNHNS, CDR2 SASEGT. Trimming shortened V by 3 bases and J by 0 bases, and 12 bases separated the two germline ends. The CDR3: CASSDGGYYSNQPQHF. In DNA form, the CDR3 reads TGTGCCAGCAGTGACGGGGGATATTATAGCAATCAGCCCCAGCATTTT.

This clone was counted between two and nine times. The rearrangement uses TRBV27 and TRBJ2-3; the match to TRBD2 covers 13 bases. In germline, CDR1 is MNHEY, CDR2 SMNVEV (reference sequence). The CDR3 is made up of 19 amino acids. The junction had 15 bases not matched to a gene; V was cut back by 6 bases and J by 3 bases. This CDR3 is CASSIKPPLTSGRTDTQYF. The CDR3 coding sequence is TGTGCCAGCAGCATAAAGCCCCCACTGACTAGCGGGAGGACAGATACGCAGTATTTT.

V gene TRBV28 combines with J gene TRBJ2-3, with TRBD2 matching over 7 bases. Trimming cost V 7 bases and J 0 bases; bases outside gene matches: 25. The germline V gene has CDR1 MDHEN and CDR2 SYDVKM. The CDR3 runs 21 residues. CDR3 sequence: CASTPSLGAGTLLGSTDTQYF. The CDR3, as DNA: TGTGCCAGCACCCCCTCGTTGGGAGCGGGAACCCTCCTGGGGAGCACAGATACGCAGTATTTT. The full variable domain, in which reference TRBV28 and TRBJ2-3 provide the parts outside the CDR3, is DVKVTQSSRYLVKRTGEKVFLECVQDMDHENMFWYRQDPGLGLRLIYFSYDVKMKEKGDIPEGYSVSREKKERFSLILESASTNQTSMYLCASTPSLGAGTLLGSTDTQYFGPGTRLTVL.

Details on this clone: Other DNA sequences from this sample encode an identical CDR3 as well. CDR3 sequence: CASSSRDEQYF. Written as DNA, the CDR3 is TGTGCCAGCAGCAGCCGGGACGAGCAGTACTTC. The chain carries TRBV7-2 and TRBJ2-7; no clear D gene. V was shortened by 5 bases and J by 5 bases, with 7 bases between the two germline ends. Germline values: CDR1 SGHTA, CDR2 FQGNSA. This CDR3 is 11 amino acids long. The full variable domain, with the rest looked up from reference TRBV7-2 and TRBJ2-7, is GAGVSQSPSNKVTEKGKDVELRCDPISGHTALYWYRQSLGQGLEFLIYFQGNSAPDKSGLPSDRFSAERTGGSVSTLTIQRTQQEDSAVYLCASSSRDEQYFGPGTRLTVT.

Written as DNA, the CDR3 is TGTGCCAGCAGCCCCCGAACAGGGAGGGGGCAGCCCCAGCATTTT. The encoded protein is CASSPRTGRGQPQHF. The chain carries TRBV7-2 and TRBJ1-5; D perhaps matches TRBD1 (6 bases). The CDR3 length is 15 residues. V dropped 5 bases and J dropped 7 bases, with 18 bases sitting between them. The germline V gene encodes CDR1 SGHTA and CDR2 FQGNSA.

The genes are TRBV30 and TRBJ1-1; TRBD1 is a possible D gene (6 bases). The ends were cut back, 2 bases at V and 6 bases at J, with 16 bases in the middle. The length of the CDR3 is 14 residues. The V gene's germline CDR1 is GTSNPN and CDR2 SVGIG (reference sequence). The CDR3 reads CAWSWSGVSAEAFF. DNA of the CDR3: TGTGCCTGGAGTTGGTCAGGGGTTAGCGCTGAAGCTTTCTTT. The full variable domain, with the rest looked up from reference TRBV30 and TRBJ1-1, is SQTIHQWPATLVQPVGSPLSLECTVEGTSNPNLYWYRQAAGRGLQLLFYSVGIGQISSEVPQNLSASRPQDRQFILSSKKLLLSDSGFYLCAWSWSGVSAEAFFGQGTRLTVV.

The V gene is TRBV10-3, the J gene TRBJ1-5, with D possibly matching TRBD1 (5 bases). The CDR3 runs to 14 residues. V dropped 10 bases and J dropped 0 bases, with 13 bases sitting between them. Germline V gene data show CDR1 as ENHRY and CDR2 as SYGVKD. In nucleotides, the CDR3 is TGTGCCAGTTCGACAGTTACTAGCAATCAGCCCCAGCATTTT. Amino acids: CASSTVTSNQPQHF.

Only one count was recorded for this clone. The chain links TRBV5-4 to TRBJ2-5, with D uncertain. V shed 1 base and J shed 4 bases, with 11 bases lying between them. The CDR3 has 14 amino acids. The germline gives CDR1 SGHNT, CDR2 YYREEE (reference sequence). As DNA, the CDR3 is TGTGCCAGCAGCTTGCGGCTAACGGGAGAGACCCAGTACTTC. It codes for CASSLRLTGETQYF.

The J gene is TRBJ1-4, the V gene TRBV11-2; TRBD1 matches at 7 bases. The ends lost 5 bases at V and 8 bases at J; junction bases unmatched: 2. Germline V gives CDR1 SGHAT, CDR2 FQNNGV. CDR3 length equals 12 residues. CDR3 amino acids: CASSEQGEKLFF. The CDR3 DNA sequence: TGTGCCAGCAGCGAACAGGGGGAAAAACTGTTTTTT.

The count of this clone is one. The V and J genes are TRBV24-1 and TRBJ1-2; no definite D call. The germline V and J ends were trimmed by 9 bases and 5 bases, with 12 bases remaining between them. Per the germline V gene, CDR1 is KGHDR and CDR2 is SFDVKD. CDR3 size: 12 residues. The CDR3 region is CATASPGYGYTF. The DNA of the CDR3 is TGTGCCACCGCAAGCCCAGGATATGGCTACACCTTC.